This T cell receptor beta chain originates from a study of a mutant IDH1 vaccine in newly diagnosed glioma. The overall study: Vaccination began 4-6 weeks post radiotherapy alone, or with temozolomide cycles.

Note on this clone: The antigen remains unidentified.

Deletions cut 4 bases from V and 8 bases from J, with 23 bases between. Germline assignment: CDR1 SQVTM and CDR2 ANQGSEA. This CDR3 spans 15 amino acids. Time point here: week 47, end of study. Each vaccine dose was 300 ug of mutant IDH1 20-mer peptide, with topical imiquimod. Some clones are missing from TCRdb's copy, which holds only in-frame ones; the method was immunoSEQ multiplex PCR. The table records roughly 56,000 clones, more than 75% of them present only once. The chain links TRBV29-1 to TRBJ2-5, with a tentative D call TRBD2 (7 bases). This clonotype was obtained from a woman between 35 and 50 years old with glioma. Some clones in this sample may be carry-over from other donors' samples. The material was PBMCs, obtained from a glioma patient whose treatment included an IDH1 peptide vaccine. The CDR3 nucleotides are TGCAGCGTTGGTGGGGGTGCAGGGGAGGGAAAAACCCAGTACTTC. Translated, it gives CSVGGGAGEGKTQYF.